Only a few counts were recorded for the clone carrying this T cell receptor (beta chain). Its specificity is not known. Other DNA sequences within the sample encode an identical CDR3. The sample originates from a study of CD8+ T cells in alopecia areata. Whole-study findings and limits: Resident alphabeta T-cell populations of normal skin are likewise subject to sequencing in scalp samples.

The investigators collected lesional scalp punch biopsies and peripheral blood from alopecia areata patients. Isolated RNA was reverse transcribed into cDNA used as the sequencing template. TCRdb's copy holds only in-frame clones and misses some; the assay was immunoSEQ multiplex PCR. The repertoire consists of 55,000 to 65,000 clones, with 44% occurring once and the leading ten covering roughly half. This CDR3 contains 14 residues. Germline V CDR1 and CDR2: SEHNR, FQNEAQ (reference sequence). Between the trimmed V and J ends, which lost 5 bases and 2 bases, there was a span of 12 bases. The chain joins TRBV7-9 to TRBJ1-1; D ambiguous. The receptor was isolated from a human donor with alopecia areata. Sequencing was carried out using NKG2D-low CD8+ T cells sorted from blood. CDR3 region: CASSPQPRNTEAFF. CDR3 coding DNA: TGTGCCAGCAGCCCCCAGCCGCGAAACACTGAAGCTTTCTTT.